This record covers a single T cell receptor (beta chain). The data are from a study of control samples from healthy donors and cancer patients. The germline V gene has CDR1 SGHKS and CDR2 YYEKEE (reference sequence). The CDR3 contains 16 residues. V was trimmed by 0 bases and J by 4 bases, leaving 16 bases between them. Only in-frame clones appear in the TCRdb table, and some are missing; sequencing was by immunoSEQ multiplex PCR. The data contain around 100,000 clones, roughly nine tenths of them singletons. This clonotype was sampled from a woman aged 70-85 years in good health. Specimen: blood. The chain couples TRBV5-5 to TRBJ1-1, with a tentative D call TRBD1 (5 bases). CDR3 nucleotides: TGTGCCAGCAGCTTGGAGGTGGAGGCAGGGCTCACTGAAGCTTTCTTT. It encodes CASSLEVEAGLTEAFF. Combining the CDR3 with reference TRBV5-5 and TRBJ1-1 gives the whole variable domain DAGVTQSPTHLIKTRGQQVTLRCSPISGHKSVSWYQQVLGQGPQFIFQYYEKEERGRGNFPDRFSARQFPNYSSELNVNALLLGDSALYLCASSLEVEAGLTEAFFGQGTRLTVV.